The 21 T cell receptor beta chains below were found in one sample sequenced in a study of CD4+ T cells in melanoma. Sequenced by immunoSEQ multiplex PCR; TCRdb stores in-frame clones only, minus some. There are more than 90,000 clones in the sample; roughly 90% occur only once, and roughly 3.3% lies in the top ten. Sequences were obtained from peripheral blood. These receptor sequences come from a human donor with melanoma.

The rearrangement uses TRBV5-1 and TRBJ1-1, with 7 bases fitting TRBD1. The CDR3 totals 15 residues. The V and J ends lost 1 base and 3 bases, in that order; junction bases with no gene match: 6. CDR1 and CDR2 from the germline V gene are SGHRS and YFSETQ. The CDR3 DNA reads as TGCGCCAGCAGCTTGTCAGGGGGAAGGGACACTGAAGCTTTCTTT. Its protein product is CASSLSGGRDTEAFF. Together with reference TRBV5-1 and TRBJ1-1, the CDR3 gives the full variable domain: KAGVTQTPRYLIKTRGQQVTLSCSPISGHRSVSWYQQTPGQGLQFLFEYFSETQRNKGNFPGRFSGRQFSNSRSEMNVSTLELGDSALYLCASSLSGGRDTEAFFGQGTRLTVV.

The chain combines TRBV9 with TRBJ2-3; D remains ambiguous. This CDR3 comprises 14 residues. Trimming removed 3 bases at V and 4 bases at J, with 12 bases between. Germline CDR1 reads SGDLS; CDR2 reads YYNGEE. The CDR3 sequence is CASSARSSADTQYF. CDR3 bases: TGTGCCAGCAGCGCTAGGTCGTCGGCAGATACGCAGTATTTT.

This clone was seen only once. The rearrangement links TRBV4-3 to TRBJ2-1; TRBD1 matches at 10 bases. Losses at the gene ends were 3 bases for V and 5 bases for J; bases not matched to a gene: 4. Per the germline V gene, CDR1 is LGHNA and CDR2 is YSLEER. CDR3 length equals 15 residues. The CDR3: CASSQEGTGDNEQFF. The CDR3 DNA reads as TGCGCCAGCAGCCAGGAGGGGACAGGGGACAATGAGCAGTTCTTC.

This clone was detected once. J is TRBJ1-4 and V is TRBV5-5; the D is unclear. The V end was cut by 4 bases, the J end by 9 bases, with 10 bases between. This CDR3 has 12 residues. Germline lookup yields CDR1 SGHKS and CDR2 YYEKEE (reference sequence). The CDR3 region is CASSPGPQKLFF. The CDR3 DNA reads TGTGCCAGCAGCCCCGGGCCCCAAAAACTGTTTTTT. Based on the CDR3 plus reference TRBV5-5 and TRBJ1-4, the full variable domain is DAGVTQSPTHLIKTRGQQVTLRCSPISGHKSVSWYQQVLGQGPQFIFQYYEKEERGRGNFPDRFSARQFPNYSSELNVNALLLGDSALYLCASSPGPQKLFFGSGTQLSVL.

CDR3: CANSRGVDNEQFF. The CDR3 DNA reads TGTGCCAATTCTCGTGGGGTCGACAATGAGCAGTTCTTC. The chain employs TRBV10-3 and TRBJ2-1; no clear D gene. This CDR3 is built from 13 residues. V was clipped by 10 bases and J by 5 bases, with 15 bases between them. In germline, CDR1 is ENHRY, CDR2 SYGVKD.

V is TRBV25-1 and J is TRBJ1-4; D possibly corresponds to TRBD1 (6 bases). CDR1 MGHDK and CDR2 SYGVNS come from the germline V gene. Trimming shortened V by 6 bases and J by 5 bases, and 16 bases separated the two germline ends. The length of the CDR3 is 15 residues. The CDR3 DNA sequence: TGTGCCAGCAGCGTTGGGACACGAGGGAATGAAAAACTGTTTTTT. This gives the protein CASSVGTRGNEKLFF.

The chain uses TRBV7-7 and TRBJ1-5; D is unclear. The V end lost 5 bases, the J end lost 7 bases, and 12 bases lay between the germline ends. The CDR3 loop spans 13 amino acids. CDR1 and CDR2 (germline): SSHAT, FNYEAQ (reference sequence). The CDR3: CASSETPRQPQHF. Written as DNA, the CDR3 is TGTGCCAGCAGCGAGACTCCACGGCAGCCCCAGCATTTT.

CDR3: CASSVGPGTDTQYF. As DNA, the CDR3 is TGTGCCAGCAGCGTGGGCCCGGGCACAGATACGCAGTATTTT. This rearrangement joins TRBV9 to TRBJ2-3; no clear D. Trimming removed 2 bases at V and 1 base at J, with 8 bases between. The germline gives CDR1 SGDLS, CDR2 YYNGEE. The CDR3 consists of 14 residues.

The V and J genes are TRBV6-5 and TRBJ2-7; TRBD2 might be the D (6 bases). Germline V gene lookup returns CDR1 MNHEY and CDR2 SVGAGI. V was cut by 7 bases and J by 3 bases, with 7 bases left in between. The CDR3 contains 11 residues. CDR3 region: CASTGGYEQYF. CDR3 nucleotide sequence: TGTGCCAGCACCGGGGGCTACGAGCAGTACTTC.

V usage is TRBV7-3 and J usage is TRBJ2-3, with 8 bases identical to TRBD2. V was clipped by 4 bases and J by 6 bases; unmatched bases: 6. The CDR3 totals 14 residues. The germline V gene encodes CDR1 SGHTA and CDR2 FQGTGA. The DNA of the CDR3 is TGTGCCAGCAGCTGGGGGACTAGATCGGATACGCAGTATTTT. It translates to CASSWGTRSDTQYF. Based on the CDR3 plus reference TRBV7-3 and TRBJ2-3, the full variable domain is GAGVSQTPSNKVTEKGKYVELRCDPISGHTALYWYRQSLGQGPEFLIYFQGTGAADDSGLPNDRFFAVRPEGSVSTLKIQRTERGDSAVYLCASSWGTRSDTQYFGPGTRLTVL.

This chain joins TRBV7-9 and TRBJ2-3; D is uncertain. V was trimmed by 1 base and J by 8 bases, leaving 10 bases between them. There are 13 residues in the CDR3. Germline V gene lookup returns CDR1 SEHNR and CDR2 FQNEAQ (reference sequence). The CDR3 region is CASSLGSIVTQYF. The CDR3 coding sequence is TGTGCCAGCAGCTTAGGTTCGATAGTTACGCAGTATTTT.

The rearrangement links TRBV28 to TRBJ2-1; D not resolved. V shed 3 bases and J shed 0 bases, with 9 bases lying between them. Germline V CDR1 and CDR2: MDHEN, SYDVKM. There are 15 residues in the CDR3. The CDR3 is CASSLPAGSYNEQFF. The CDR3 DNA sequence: TGTGCCAGCAGTTTGCCCGCAGGCTCCTACAATGAGCAGTTCTTC.

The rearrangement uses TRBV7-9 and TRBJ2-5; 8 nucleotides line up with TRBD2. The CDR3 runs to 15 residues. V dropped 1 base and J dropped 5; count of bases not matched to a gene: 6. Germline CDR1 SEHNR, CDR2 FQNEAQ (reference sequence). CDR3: CASSLGGLGEETQYF. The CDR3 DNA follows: TGTGCCAGCAGCTTAGGGGGACTAGGGGAGGAGACCCAGTACTTC.

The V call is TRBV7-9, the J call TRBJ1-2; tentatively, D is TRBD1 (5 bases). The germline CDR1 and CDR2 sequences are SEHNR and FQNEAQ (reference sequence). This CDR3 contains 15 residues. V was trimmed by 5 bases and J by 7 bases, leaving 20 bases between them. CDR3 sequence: CASSPSGGTLSGYTF. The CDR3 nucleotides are TGTGCCAGCAGCCCATCGGGTGGGACTCTGAGTGGCTACACCTTC.

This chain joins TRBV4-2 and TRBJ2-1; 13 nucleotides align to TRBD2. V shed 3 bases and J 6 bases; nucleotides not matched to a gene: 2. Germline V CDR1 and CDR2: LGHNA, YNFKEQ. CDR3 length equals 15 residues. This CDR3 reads CASSQWTSGSNEQFF. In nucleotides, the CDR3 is TGTGCCAGCAGCCAGTGGACTAGCGGGAGCAATGAGCAGTTCTTC.

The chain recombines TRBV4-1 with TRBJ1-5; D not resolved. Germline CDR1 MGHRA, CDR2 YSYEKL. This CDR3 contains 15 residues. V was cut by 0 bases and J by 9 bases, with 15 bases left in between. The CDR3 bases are TGCGCCAGCAGCCAAGAACGCGAAAGCTTCTGGCCCCAGCATTTT. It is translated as CASSQERESFWPQHF.

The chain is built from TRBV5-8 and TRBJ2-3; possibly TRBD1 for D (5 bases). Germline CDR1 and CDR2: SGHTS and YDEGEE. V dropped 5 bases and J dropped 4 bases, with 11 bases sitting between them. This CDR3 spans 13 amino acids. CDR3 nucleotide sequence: TGTGCCAGCAGTTTCAAGGGGTCAGATACGCAGTATTTT. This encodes CASSFKGSDTQYF. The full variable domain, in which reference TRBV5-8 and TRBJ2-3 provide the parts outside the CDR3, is EAGVTQSPTHLIKTRGQQATLRCSPISGHTSVYWYQQALGLGLQFLLWYDEGEERNRGNFPPRFSGRQFPNYSSELNVNALELEDSALYLCASSFKGSDTQYFGPGTRLTVL.

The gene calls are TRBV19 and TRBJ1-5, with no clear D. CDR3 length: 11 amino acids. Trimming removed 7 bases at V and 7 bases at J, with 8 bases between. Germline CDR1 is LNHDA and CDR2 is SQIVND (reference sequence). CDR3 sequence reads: CASTGEQPQHF. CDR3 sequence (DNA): TGTGCCAGTACCGGGGAACAGCCCCAGCATTTT.

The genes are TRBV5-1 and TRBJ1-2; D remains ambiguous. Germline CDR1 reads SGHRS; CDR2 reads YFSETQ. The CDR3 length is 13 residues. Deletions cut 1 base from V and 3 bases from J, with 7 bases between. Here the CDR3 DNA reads TGCGCCAGCAGCTTGACCGTATACTATGGCTACACCTTC. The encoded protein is CASSLTVYYGYTF.

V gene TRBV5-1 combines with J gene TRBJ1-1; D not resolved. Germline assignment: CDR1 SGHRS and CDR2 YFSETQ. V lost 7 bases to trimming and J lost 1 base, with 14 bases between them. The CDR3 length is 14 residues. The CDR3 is CASGGGPTNTEAFF. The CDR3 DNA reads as TGCGCCAGCGGCGGAGGGCCAACGAACACTGAAGCTTTCTTT.

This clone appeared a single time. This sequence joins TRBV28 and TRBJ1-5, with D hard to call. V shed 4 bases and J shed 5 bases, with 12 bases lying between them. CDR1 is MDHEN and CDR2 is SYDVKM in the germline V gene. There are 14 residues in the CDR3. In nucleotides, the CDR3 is TGTGCCAGCAGTTCACTGTCGGACGATCAGCCCCAGCATTTT. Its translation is CASSSLSDDQPQHF.